This passage covers 24 T cell receptor beta chains from one sample sequenced in a study of blood T cell repertoires in COVID-19. Here immunoSEQ multiplex PCR was the method, and the copy in TCRdb shows in-frame clones only, minus some. The table includes 25,000 or so clones, almost 90% detected once. The sequencing sample was made of peripheral blood. These receptors came from a human donor in a cohort sampled during active COVID-19.

V gene TRBV19 combines with J gene TRBJ2-2; a weak D match, TRBD1 (5 bases). The CDR3 loop spans 13 amino acids. Germline V gene lookup returns CDR1 LNHDA and CDR2 SQIVND (reference sequence). V shed 10 bases and J shed 6 bases, with 15 bases lying between them. CDR3 DNA: TGTGCCATCAAAATGCAGGGTCCCGGGGAGCTGTTTTTT. Translation: CAIKMQGPGELFF.

The chain joins TRBV4-1 to TRBJ2-1; D ambiguous. The CDR3 runs to 12 residues. Trimming took 0 bases from V and 9 from J, leaving 6 bases between them. Germline loops: CDR1 MGHRA, CDR2 YSYEKL. DNA of the CDR3: TGCGCCAGCAGCCAAGATCGTGTTGAGCAGTTCTTC. This translates into CASSQDRVEQFF.

The rearrangement uses TRBV3-1 (or the pseudogene TRBV3-2) and TRBJ1-2; TRBD1 aligns across 7 bases. CDR3 length equals 15 residues. From germline, CDR1 is LGHDT and CDR2 YNNKEL (reference sequence). Unmatched junction bases numbered 11, after V lost 2 bases and J lost 8 bases. The CDR3 DNA is TGTGCCAGCAGCCAAAGGGGAACAGGGGCACGGGGCTACACCTTC. This gives the protein CASSQRGTGARGYTF.

The chain uses TRBV7-9 and TRBJ2-1, with unresolved D. This CDR3 has 13 amino acids. Trimming took 5 bases from V and 2 from J, leaving 7 bases between them. The germline gives CDR1 SEHNR, CDR2 FQNEAQ (reference sequence). The CDR3 is CASSLNTYNEQFF. CDR3 nucleotide sequence: TGTGCCAGCAGCCTCAACACCTACAATGAGCAGTTCTTC.

The J gene is TRBJ2-1, the V gene TRBV28, with TRBD2 matching over 12 bases. With V trimmed by 6 bases and J by 9 bases, 9 bases remained unmatched. Germline values: CDR1 MDHEN, CDR2 SYDVKM. CDR3 length: 15 amino acids. The CDR3 protein is CASRASGRASVEQFF. CDR3 bases: TGTGCCAGCAGGGCTAGCGGGAGGGCCTCAGTTGAGCAGTTCTTC.

The CDR3 DNA reads TGCGCCAGCAGTCTTCCGACAGGGGAGCAAGAAAAACTGTTTTTT. Its translation is CASSLPTGEQEKLFF. The chain uses TRBV23-1 and TRBJ1-4; 8 nucleotides match TRBD1. TRBV23-1 is annotated as an ORF whose role is uncertain. The CDR3 covers 15 residues. J gave up 8 bases and V 4 bases, and 9 bases lay outside the gene matches.

This clone has a handful of counts. The chain uses TRBV6-4 and TRBJ1-5, with 7 bases that match TRBD1. Germline V CDR1 and CDR2: MRHNA, SNTAGT. This CDR3 has 18 residues. V lost 6 bases, J lost 2 bases, and 16 bases stayed unmatched. The CDR3 bases are TGTGCCAGCAGCGGCCCGGGACAGACTCCTTTTTGCAATCAGCCCCAGCATTTT. Protein: CASSGPGQTPFCNQPQHF.

This clone showed up just a few times. The chain is built from TRBV2 and TRBJ1-5, with 8 nucleotides matching TRBD1. V shed 3 bases, J shed 0 bases, and the junction held 1 base outside the gene matches. The CDR3 is 15 residues long. The V gene's germline CDR1 is SNHLY and CDR2 FYNNEI. DNA for the CDR3: TGTGCCAGCAGTGAGGACAGGGCTAGCAATCAGCCCCAGCATTTT. It yields the protein CASSEDRASNQPQHF.

V is TRBV12-3 or TRBV12-4 and J is TRBJ2-1, with D perhaps matching TRBD1 (5 bases). This CDR3 has 13 residues. Trimming shortened V by 3 bases and J by 4 bases, and 7 bases separated the two germline ends. For the CDR3, the DNA is TGTGCCAGCAGTTTTCAGGGATACAATGAGCAGTTCTTC. Its translation: CASSFQGYNEQFF.

This clone appeared once. V usage is TRBV18 and J usage is TRBJ2-7; 10 nucleotides line up with TRBD1. This CDR3 has 15 residues. Germline V gives CDR1 KGHSH, CDR2 LQKENI. V gave up 3 bases and J gave up 4 bases; unmatched junction bases: 6. CDR3 sequence (DNA): TGTGCCAGCTCACCGCAGACAGGGGGCGGGTACGAGCAGTACTTC. This gives the protein CASSPQTGGGYEQYF. The full variable domain, in which reference TRBV18 and TRBJ2-7 provide the parts outside the CDR3, is NAGVMQNPRHLVRRRGQEARLRCSPMKGHSHVYWYRQLPEEGLKFMVYLQKENIIDESGMPKERFSAEFPKEGPSILRIQQVVRGDSAAYFCASSPQTGGGYEQYFGPGTRLTVT.

This rearrangement joins TRBV4-2 to TRBJ2-5; 10 nucleotides agree with TRBD2. V dropped 0 bases and J dropped 5; count of bases not matched to a gene: 12. This CDR3 contains 18 residues. CDR1 LGHNA and CDR2 YNFKEQ come from the germline V gene. The CDR3 here is CASSQEGRQAGGRETQYF. In DNA form, the CDR3 reads TGTGCCAGCAGCCAAGAAGGAAGGCAAGCGGGGGGGCGGGAGACCCAGTACTTC.

The rearrangement links TRBV4-2 to TRBJ2-3; weak D call: TRBD1 (7 bases). CDR3 size: 17 residues. Looked up from germline, CDR1 is LGHNA and CDR2 is YNFKEQ. The V end was cut by 3 bases, the J end by 0 bases, with 16 bases between. CDR3 nucleotides: TGTGCCAGCAGCCACGAAAACAGGGGACTGAGCACAGATACGCAGTATTTT. The encoded protein is CASSHENRGLSTDTQYF.

CDR3: CSASWAGNFNEKLFF. CDR3 bases: TGCAGTGCTAGTTGGGCAGGGAACTTTAATGAAAAACTGTTTTTT. The chain joins TRBV20-1 to TRBJ1-4, with a possible D match to TRBD1 (5 bases). The CDR3 length is 15 residues. Looked up from germline, CDR1 is DFQATT and CDR2 is SNEGSKA (reference sequence). Between the trimmed V and J ends, which lost 3 bases and 4 bases, there was a span of 15 bases.

The rearrangement joins TRBV5-6 to TRBJ2-7, with D uncertain. The V gene's germline CDR1 is SGHDT and CDR2 YYEEEE. Trimming cost V 2 bases and J 3 bases, with 6 bases left between them. The CDR3 loop spans 12 amino acids. CDR3 residues: CASSLYGYEQYF. CDR3 bases: TGTGCCAGCAGCTTATACGGCTACGAGCAGTACTTC.

V usage is TRBV24-1 and J usage is TRBJ2-2, with D uncertain. Germline V gives CDR1 KGHDR, CDR2 SFDVKD. Trimming left V 5 bases short and J 0 bases short, with 6 bases between. This CDR3 region has 14 residues. In DNA form, the CDR3 reads TGTGCCACCAGTGCGTCAGCGAACACCGGGGAGCTGTTTTTT. It yields the protein CATSASANTGELFF.

The CDR3 region has the DNA TGTGCCAGCAGCCGCGAATATACAGGGTACGAGCAGTACTTC. Protein sequence: CASSREYTGYEQYF. The chain combines TRBV6-5 with TRBJ2-7; D is perhaps TRBD1 (6 bases). The CDR3 is made up of 14 amino acids. V gave up 6 bases and J gave up 4 bases, with 16 bases separating them. CDR1 is MNHEY and CDR2 is SVGAGI in the germline V gene.

V and J are TRBV28 and TRBJ1-1, with a tentative D call TRBD1 (6 bases). This CDR3 spans 14 amino acids. V was pared by 8 bases and J by 2 bases, with 15 bases between. Looked up from germline, CDR1 is MDHEN and CDR2 is SYDVKM. The CDR3 coding sequence is TGTGCCAGCGTTTCAGGGGCGCTTAACACTGAAGCTTTCTTT. As protein: CASVSGALNTEAFF.

V is TRBV28 and J is TRBJ2-4; D perhaps matches TRBD1 (6 bases). The V gene's germline CDR1 is MDHEN and CDR2 SYDVKM. The V gene lost 10 bases and the J gene lost 9 bases, with 16 bases spanning the gap. This CDR3 comprises 12 residues. CDR3 DNA: TGTGCCACCGCGGACAGTTCAAGCATTCAGTACTTC. Translation gives CATADSSSIQYF.

The chain combines TRBV29-1 with TRBJ2-7; 12 bases are shared with TRBD2. The CDR3 length is 17 residues. In germline, CDR1 is SQVTM, CDR2 ANQGSEA. V shed 0 bases, J shed 6 bases, and the junction held 12 bases outside the gene matches. The CDR3 DNA sequence: TGCAGCGTTGAAGATCGGCTAGCGGGAGGGCTTTTTGGCGAGCAGTACTTC. It encodes CSVEDRLAGGLFGEQYF.

The chain carries TRBV5-1 and TRBJ2-5; TRBD2 matches at 9 bases. The CDR3 spans 15 residues. The junction had 6 bases not matched to a gene; V was cut back by 4 bases and J by 2 bases. Germline V gene data show CDR1 as SGHRS and CDR2 as YFSETQ. In DNA form, the CDR3 reads TGCGCCAGCAGCCCTCTAGCGGGGCATCAAGAGACCCAGTACTTC. Protein: CASSPLAGHQETQYF.

This clone was counted a few times. The chain combines TRBV7-8 with TRBJ2-2; 7 bases fit TRBD1. The CDR3 is 15 amino acids. V shed 1 base and J 5 bases; nucleotides not matched to a gene: 4. CDR1 is SGHVS, CDR2 FQNEAQ, per germline. The CDR3 DNA follows: TGTGCCAGCAGCTTAGGAAGGGGGCCGACCGGGGAGCTGTTTTTT. The encoded protein is CASSLGRGPTGELFF.

The chain joins TRBV29-1 to TRBJ1-2; no clear D gene. This CDR3 spans 12 amino acids. Germline CDR1 reads SQVTM; CDR2 reads ANQGSEA. With 4 bases removed from V and 2 bases from J, the gap between germline ends came to 8 bases. CDR3 bases: TGCAGCGTTGCGTCGGTAAACTATGGCTACACCTTC. Its translation: CSVASVNYGYTF.

The chain joins TRBV19 to TRBJ2-7; a weak D match, TRBD2 (5 bases). The ends were cut back, 3 bases at V and 4 bases at J, with 13 bases in the middle. Germline V gene lookup returns CDR1 LNHDA and CDR2 SQIVND (reference sequence). CDR3 length: 14 amino acids. The DNA for the CDR3 is TGTGCCAGTAGTATGTCCAAAGGGAGTTACGAGCAGTACTTC. Protein sequence: CASSMSKGSYEQYF.

The chain uses TRBV2 and TRBJ1-1; D is ambiguous. There are 13 residues in the CDR3. Trimming left V 3 bases short and J 4 bases short, with 9 bases between. The V gene's germline CDR1 is SNHLY and CDR2 FYNNEI. The CDR3 region has the DNA TGTGCCAGCAGTGATAGTTACCGCACTGAAGCTTTCTTT. Amino acid sequence: CASSDSYRTEAFF.